This T cell receptor (beta chain) was identified in a study of blood T cells in healthy people across ages (dated by TCRdb to between 2015 and 2017). Notes on the research overall: Template switching captured roughly one uniquely barcoded TCR beta cDNA molecule per two T cells in model experiments. Age-related changes in TCR beta repertoire diversity were measured in the study by deep sequencing normalized with unique cDNA molecular identifiers. The donors were divided into four age groups: young (average about 16 years), middle-aged (around 37), aged (62) and long-lived (82). The study analyzed two additional independent replicas of 1 million unique cDNA reads from the same blood draw for two donors, one aged 18 to 30 and one aged 80 or older. Study-wide findings and limitations: Observed TCR beta diversity per million T cells fell roughly linearly with age, and a significant reduction was already apparent by age roughly 40. Estimates of total diversity based on one million sequenced T cells were considered lower bounds and underestimates. The percentage of naive T cells measured by flow cytometry correlated strongly with observed TCR beta diversity. Conclusive comparison of naive and antigen-experienced compartments was prevented by the profiling of bulk unsorted PBMCs. Compared with the aged group, the long-lived group had more naive CD4+ T cells, fewer expanded clones and increased TCR diversity, suggesting age selection. Donor CMV infection status was unknown, potentially confounding age-related changes in expanded clonotypes.

Comments on this clonotype: Its antigen is currently not known. It has no much larger one-base neighbor in the sample; base qualities were not kept.

The library came from 5' RACE. This sample was sequenced with an Illumina HiSeq 2500. A second PCR of about 6 to 12 cycles was performed with a sample-barcoded 5' primer and a J-beta primer mix. A template-switch 5' adaptor carrying 12 random nucleotides introduced a unique molecular identifier onto each TCR beta cDNA molecule. At least 3 million CDR3-containing paired-end reads were obtained from each sample. The Mint cDNA synthesis kit, primed by a TRBC-specific oligonucleotide, was used to synthesize first-strand cDNA from all RNA. All cDNA was treated with uracil-DNA glycosylase and then went through a first 18-cycle PCR with the universal primers M1SS and BC2_uni_R. Under the source paper's analysis protocol: For normalization, 1 million high-quality reads were randomly selected from each sample, with every read carrying a distinct molecular identifier. Reads sharing molecular identifiers were discarded rather than binned into consensus sequences. MiTCR, with a Q25 quality threshold and the strictest error-elimination algorithm, was used for CDR3 identification, clonotype clustering and error correction. A nonparametric unseen species model with Euler transformation was used to estimate a lower bound on total TCR beta diversity. TCRdb reworked the public reads: Q25 trimming with fastp, MiXCR clone assembly, productive beta chains retained. Here each entry gathers all rows of one CDR3 protein and keeps the most common genes and DNA. The authors' filters were not applied to this entry. The sample table holds about 780,000 distinct CDR3 sequences, of which roughly 24% were seen once. The ten most abundant clones make up 3% of the sample.

The germline V gene (reference sequence) gives CDR1 as DFQATT and CDR2 as SNEGSKA. The CDR3 has 12 amino acids, counting the end cysteine and phenylalanine. The read is trimmed to its CDR3 DNA, 36 bases read in frame from base 1. V is clipped by 3 bases and J by 3 bases, and the sequence between their germline boundaries is 7 bases long. Systemically healthy Caucasian individuals from Russia, about 38 in total and aged about 6 to 90 years, were included as donors. Each donor gave about 9.7 milliliters of peripheral blood, drawn into EDTA-treated Vacutainer tubes. PBMCs were isolated by Ficoll-Paque density-gradient centrifugation, with at least 6 million obtained per sample. Trizol reagent was used to extract total RNA from PBMCs, with at least 6 micrograms per sample. The percentages of naive CD45RAhigh/CD27high T cells were determined by flow cytometry on a PBMC aliquot from every donor. This sample was also put to use in a study of T cells of mothers and their children. The second investigation adds: Nine systemically healthy Caucasian individuals, comprising three mothers and their six children, were included as donors. cDNA synthesis consumed the entire amount of extracted RNA, loaded at about 1.6 ug RNA in each 15 ul reaction. Sample barcodes and 2-4 random nucleotides were added via the M1S primer in the second PCR. More than 9 million TCR beta CDR3 reads were obtained from each mother, and about 3 million reads were obtained from each child. In both related and unrelated pairs, thymic selection shapes the output of TCR recombination in a similar way, with inherited differences having only a minor effect. Normalized repertoire overlap in related mother-child pairs was always slightly higher than in unrelated mother-child pairs, but the difference was never significant. With a sensitivity of approximately 100 clones per million clonotypes, no persistent microchimeric T cell clones were detected. To look for features that set related mother-child pairs apart from unrelated individuals, the researchers ran deep NGS to compare the TCR beta repertoires of mothers and children. On average, the children were approximately 11 +/- 4 years old, while the mothers were approximately 40 +/- 4 years old. After adapter ligation was performed with NEBNext reagents, the libraries were sequenced on an Illumina HiSeq 2000 with 100+100 nt paired-end reads. To avoid cross-contamination, the mother libraries and the child libraries were prepared a month apart and sequenced in separate runs. Each donor had between roughly 450,000 and 2,300,000 distinct TCR beta clonotypes identified. Naive TCR beta clonotypes were estimated from low-frequency clonotypes matched to each donor's FACS-determined naive share, without sorting.

The rearranged chain carries TRBV20-1 and TRBJ2-3; the D region possibly corresponds to TRBD2 (5 bases align). The sequence was collected from a boy aged 10-17 years in good health. The source material was blood. The CDR3 loop reads CSASTGTDTQYF. The sequence in DNA is TGCAGTGCTAGTACGGGGACAGATACGCAGTATTTT.